A single sample gave rise to the 20 T cell receptor beta chains below, sequenced in a study of cytomegalovirus exposure and HLA in healthy donors. Researchers ran the PCR with 60 Vbeta and 13 Jbeta primers. Sequencing used immunoSEQ multiplex PCR; TCRdb keeps in-frame clones, though not all of them. The data show about 190,000 clones, 79% seen once. The sequenced sample was PBMCs. The origin of the receptors is a woman aged 18-35 years in good health and CMV-seronegative.

The rearrangement uses TRBV2 and TRBJ2-1; the D gene is possibly TRBD2 (6 bases). This CDR3 has 15 amino acids. Germline V CDR1 and CDR2: SNHLY, FYNNEI. V lost 6 bases and J 4 bases, leaving 16 bases between the germline ends. The CDR3 loop is CASRSSAQDYNEQFF. In nucleotides, the CDR3 is TGTGCCAGCAGGTCTAGCGCCCAAGATTACAATGAGCAGTTCTTC.

The chain uses TRBV7-9 and TRBJ1-5; D unclear. V lost 6 bases, J lost 7 bases, and 19 bases lay in between. This CDR3 region has 15 residues. Germline CDR1 reads SEHNR; CDR2 reads FQNEAQ (reference sequence). DNA for the CDR3: TGTGCCAGCAGAACCGCCGCAGGTAAGGAACAGCCCCAGCATTTT. Its translation is CASRTAAGKEQPQHF.

The rearrangement uses TRBV28 and TRBJ1-2; TRBD1 aligns across 8 bases. The CDR3 has 15 residues. Germline CDR1 reads MDHEN; CDR2 reads SYDVKM. The ends lost 7 bases at V and 7 bases at J; junction bases unmatched: 14. This CDR3 is CASNPLLDRGGGYTF. In DNA, the CDR3 is TGTGCCAGCAACCCCCTTTTAGACAGGGGAGGTGGCTACACCTTC.

In its sample, this clone was seen a few times. The J gene is TRBJ2-5, the V gene TRBV25-1; possibly TRBD2 for D (6 bases). V was clipped by 3 bases and J by 3 bases, with 14 bases between them. CDR3 size: 15 residues. Looked up from germline, CDR1 is MGHDK and CDR2 is SYGVNS. The CDR3 sequence: CASSDFSGVKETQYF. The DNA for the CDR3 is TGTGCCAGCAGTGATTTCTCGGGGGTTAAAGAGACCCAGTACTTC.

The chain combines TRBV5-1 with TRBJ1-4; D is possibly TRBD1 (6 bases). Between the trimmed V and J ends, which lost 3 bases and 0 bases, there was a span of 18 bases. Germline assignment: CDR1 SGHRS and CDR2 YFSETQ. The CDR3 loop spans 18 amino acids. The CDR3: CASSSTGLGIATNEKLFF. The CDR3 DNA is TGCGCCAGCAGCTCCACAGGGCTCGGAATTGCAACTAATGAAAAACTGTTTTTT.

This chain uses TRBV9 with TRBJ2-3; possible D gene TRBD2, 6 bases. Germline CDR1 is SGDLS and CDR2 is YYNGEE. The CDR3 is 14 residues long. V lost 6 bases and J 6 bases, leaving 17 bases between the germline ends. CDR3 in DNA: TGTGCCAGCAACAGTGGGGGGTCAGGGGATACGCAGTATTTT. Its protein product is CASNSGGSGDTQYF. Full variable domain (missing parts from reference TRBV9 and TRBJ2-3): DSGVTQTPKHLITATGQRVTLRCSPRSGDLSVYWYQQSLDQGLQFLIQYYNGEERAKGNILERFSAQQFPDLHSELNLSSLELGDSALYFCASNSGGSGDTQYFGPGTRLTVL.

The genes are TRBV7-8 and TRBJ2-6, with TRBD1 matching 7 bases. Trimming cost V 6 bases and J 6 bases; bases outside gene matches: 5. The CDR3 extends over 14 amino acids. Germline V gives CDR1 SGHVS, CDR2 FQNEAQ. CDR3 DNA sequence: TGTGCCAGCAGAGCAGGGGGTCTGGCCAACGTCCTGACTTTC. It specifies CASRAGGLANVLTF. The variable domain in full, with the rest retrieved from reference TRBV7-8 and TRBJ2-6, is GAGVSQSPRYKVAKRGQDVALRCDPISGHVSLFWYQQALGQGPEFLTYFQNEAQLDKSGLPSDRFFAERPEGSVSTLKIQRTQQEDSAVYLCASRAGGLANVLTFGAGSRLTVL.

This clone was seen a handful of times. The rearrangement uses TRBV27 and TRBJ1-5; 9 nucleotides line up with TRBD1. V gave up 6 bases and J gave up 4 bases; unmatched junction bases: 7. This CDR3 has 15 residues. Germline V gives CDR1 MNHEY, CDR2 SMNVEV (reference sequence). The CDR3 DNA reads as TGTGCCAGCAGCCGATCGACAGGGGGAAATCAGCCCCAGCATTTT. Protein: CASSRSTGGNQPQHF.

V usage is TRBV19 and J usage is TRBJ1-1; TRBD1 matches 7 bases. The CDR3 totals 14 residues. Trimming cost V 2 bases and J 3 bases; bases outside gene matches: 3. The germline CDR1 and CDR2 sequences are LNHDA and SQIVND (reference sequence). The CDR3 DNA follows: TGTGCCAGTAGTATATACAGGGGTGACACTGAAGCTTTCTTT. Translation gives CASSIYRGDTEAFF.

This chain links TRBV4-1 with TRBJ2-3, with a weak D call TRBD2 (5 bases). The V gene's germline CDR1 is MGHRA and CDR2 YSYEKL. V shed 0 bases and J shed 4 bases, with 17 bases lying between them. This CDR3 spans 17 amino acids. The CDR3 reads CASSQEPVTGSADTQYF. In nucleotides, the CDR3 is TGCGCCAGCAGCCAAGAACCTGTAACGGGGTCGGCAGATACGCAGTATTTT.

The chain recombines TRBV27 with TRBJ1-6; D not certain. Germline V gene lookup returns CDR1 MNHEY and CDR2 SMNVEV (reference sequence). The V and J ends lost 5 bases and 8 bases respectively, with 13 bases between them. The CDR3 is made up of 14 amino acids. The CDR3 reads CASSLTESDSPLHF. CDR3 in DNA: TGTGCCAGCAGTCTAACAGAGTCCGATTCACCCCTCCACTTT.

This chain connects TRBV9 to TRBJ2-7; D might be TRBD1 (6 bases). The germline V gene has CDR1 SGDLS and CDR2 YYNGEE. V was shortened by 4 bases and J by 4 bases, with 15 bases between the two germline ends. The CDR3 contains 14 residues. The CDR3, as DNA: TGTGCCAGCAGCCCAGGGGCCATACGGTACGAGCAGTACTTC. It yields the protein CASSPGAIRYEQYF.

The rearrangement joins TRBV29-1 to TRBJ1-2, with 12 bases identical to TRBD1. Germline V CDR1 and CDR2: SQVTM, ANQGSEA. V was pared by 3 bases and J by 4 bases, with 12 bases of the junction left unmatched. The CDR3 is 17 amino acids. The CDR3: CSVDRLRDRGQGYGYTF. In DNA form, the CDR3 reads TGCAGCGTTGACCGGCTGAGGGACAGGGGGCAGGGCTATGGCTACACCTTC.

This rearrangement joins TRBV29-1 to TRBJ2-7, with TRBD2 identical over 12 bases. Trimming at V came to 6 bases and at J to 6 bases, leaving 9 bases not matched to a gene. The length of the CDR3 is 14 residues. CDR1 SQVTM and CDR2 ANQGSEA come from the germline V gene. The CDR3 region has the DNA TGCAGCGTCGGACTAGCGGGACCCCTCGGCGAGCAGTACTTC. It translates to CSVGLAGPLGEQYF.

The V and J genes are TRBV6-1 and TRBJ2-5; D perhaps matches TRBD2 (6 bases). Germline V CDR1 and CDR2: MNHNS, SASEGT. The CDR3 is made up of 13 amino acids. Trimming took off 5 bases at V and 5 bases at J, with 12 bases between the two ends. Here the CDR3 reads CASSTVGGETQYF. In nucleotides, the CDR3 is TGTGCCAGCAGTACCGTTGGGGGGGAGACCCAGTACTTC.

This chain connects TRBV25-1 to TRBJ2-5; 9 nucleotides agree with TRBD1. The V gene's germline CDR1 is MGHDK and CDR2 SYGVNS. This CDR3 comprises 16 residues. J lost 5 bases, V lost 3 bases, and 10 bases had no gene match. The CDR3 spells CASSDWEGGQGETQYF. The CDR3 DNA sequence: TGTGCCAGCAGTGATTGGGAGGGGGGACAGGGTGAGACCCAGTACTTC.

The chain uses TRBV5-6 and TRBJ2-7, with a weak D call TRBD2 (5 bases). This CDR3 is 15 amino acids long. Trimming removed 1 base at V and 1 base at J, with 12 bases between. The germline V gene encodes CDR1 SGHDT and CDR2 YYEEEE. The chain's CDR3 is CASSLSPGESYEQYF. The CDR3 nucleotides are TGTGCCAGCAGCTTGTCCCCTGGGGAGTCCTACGAGCAGTACTTC.

This clone was counted only a few times. The rearrangement links TRBV5-1 to TRBJ2-3; 8 bases fit TRBD2. In germline, CDR1 is SGHRS, CDR2 YFSETQ. The trim removed 4 bases at V and 3 bases at J, leaving 7 bases unmatched. The CDR3 spans 15 residues. The CDR3 loop reads CASSPSGSETDTQYF. The CDR3 coding sequence is TGCGCCAGCAGCCCCAGCGGGAGTGAGACAGATACGCAGTATTTT.

The rearrangement joins TRBV6-6 to TRBJ2-2, with a possible D match to TRBD1 (6 bases). This CDR3 contains 13 residues. Trimming pared 6 bases from V and 5 bases from J, leaving 10 bases between. Germline CDR1 and CDR2: MNHNY and SVGAGI (reference sequence). CDR3 nucleotides: TGTGCCAGCAGCCCCAGGGGAACCGGGGAGCTGTTTTTT. As protein: CASSPRGTGELFF.

The rearrangement links TRBV13 to TRBJ2-1, with 8 bases that match TRBD1. This CDR3 region has 13 residues. V lost 7 bases to trimming and J lost 3 bases; unmatched junction nucleotides: 2. Germline CDR1 PRHDT, CDR2 FYEKMQ (reference sequence). CDR3 nucleotides: TGTGCCAGCAAGGACAGGGACTACAATGAGCAGTTCTTC. It specifies CASKDRDYNEQFF.